The clone carrying this T cell receptor (beta chain) appeared a single time. The data originate from a study of OX40 agonist ivuxolimab in advanced cancers. The CDR3 spans 16 residues. Germline-derived CDR1 and CDR2 are MDHEN and SYDVKM. V was trimmed by 5 bases and J by 1 base, leaving 18 bases between them. Libraries were prepared by immunoSEQ multiplex PCR; TCRdb keeps only in-frame clonotypes and omits some of them. The top ten hold around 0.16% of the sample, which has around 100,000 clones, around 91% seen once. This chain connects TRBV28 to TRBJ2-7; no clear D gene. Sequencing used CD4+ or CD8+ T cells sorted from blood, obtained in a trial of the OX40 agonist ivuxolimab. This receptor was taken from an adult with an advanced solid tumor such as melanoma, head and neck, liver or kidney cancer. The CDR3 loop reads CASSLNPRMGSYEQYF. DNA of the CDR3: TGTGCCAGCAGTCTGAATCCTCGAATGGGGTCCTACGAGCAGTACTTC. Looking up the rest from reference TRBV28 and TRBJ2-7 gives the full variable domain: DVKVTQSSRYLVKRTGEKVFLECVQDMDHENMFWYRQDPGLGLRLIYFSYDVKMKEKGDIPEGYSVSREKKERFSLILESASTNQTSMYLCASSLNPRMGSYEQYFGPGTRLTVT.